This T cell receptor (beta chain) emerged from a study of patients and donors after allogeneic stem cell transplantation. This clonotype came up many times. Germline V gives CDR1 SGHRS, CDR2 YFSETQ. Germline trimming cut 0 bases from V and 2 bases from J; bases unmatched to any gene: 0. CDR3 size: 15 residues. TCRdb re-called the RT-PCR reads through MiXCR, storing one row per CDR3 protein. The table has roughly 200,000 distinct CDR3 sequences, roughly two fifths seen once. The genes are TRBV5-1 and TRBJ1-5, with 9 bases that match TRBD1. Sequencing input: blood, either unsorted or a sorted T cell fraction (not recorded which). The source of this sequence is a human donor who was either an allogeneic HSCT recipient or a stem cell or donor lymphocyte infusion donor (not recorded which). It is not recorded whose cells these are; they may come from a transplant donor. The CDR3 here is CASSLGTGGNQPQHF. The CDR3 coding sequence is TGCGCCAGCAGCTTGGGGACAGGGGGCAATCAGCCCCAGCATTTT.